This entry describes one TCR beta chain. This sample was taken from a study of preoperative IRX-2 immunotherapy in early breast cancer. Indicated treatment: preoperative locoregional IRX-2 cytokine immunotherapy. Preoperative locoregional IRX-2 cytokine immunotherapy was tested in the phase Ib source study. Profiling relied on immunoSEQ multiplex PCR, and the TCRdb table lists in-frame clones only, not all of them. The data hold over 25,000 clones, with approximately 78% observed a single time. The CDR3 spans 17 residues. Germline loops: CDR1 PRHDT, CDR2 FYEKMQ (reference sequence). J was trimmed by 7 bases and V by 0 bases; bases with no gene match: 7.

Specimen: lymph node tissue, collected after IRX-2 immunotherapy. The TCR sequence derives from a human donor with breast cancer. The J gene is TRBJ2-2, the V gene TRBV13, with 11 bases that match TRBD2. This CDR3 is CASSLGLTSGANGELFF. CDR3 nucleotides: TGTGCCAGCAGCTTAGGCCTGACTAGCGGGGCGAACGGGGAGCTGTTTTTT.